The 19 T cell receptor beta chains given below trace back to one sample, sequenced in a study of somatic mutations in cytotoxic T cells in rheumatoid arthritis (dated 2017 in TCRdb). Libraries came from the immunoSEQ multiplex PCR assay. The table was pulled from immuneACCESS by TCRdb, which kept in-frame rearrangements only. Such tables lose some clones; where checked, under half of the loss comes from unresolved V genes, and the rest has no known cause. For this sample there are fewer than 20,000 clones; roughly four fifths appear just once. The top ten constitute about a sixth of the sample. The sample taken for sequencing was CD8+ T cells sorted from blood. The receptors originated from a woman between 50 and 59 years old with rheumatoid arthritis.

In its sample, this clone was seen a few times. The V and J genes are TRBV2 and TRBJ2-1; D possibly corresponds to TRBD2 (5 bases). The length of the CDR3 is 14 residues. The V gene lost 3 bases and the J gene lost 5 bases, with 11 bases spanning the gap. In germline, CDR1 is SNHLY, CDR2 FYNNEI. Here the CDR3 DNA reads TGTGCCAGCAGTGACACGGGAACGAACAATGAGCAGTTCTTC. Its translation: CASSDTGTNNEQFF. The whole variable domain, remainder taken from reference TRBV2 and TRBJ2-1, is EPEVTQTPSHQVTQMGQEVILRCVPISNHLYFYWYRQILGQKVEFLVSFYNNEISEKSEIFDDQFSVERPDGSNFTLKIRSTKLEDSAMYFCASSDTGTNNEQFFGPGTRLTVL.

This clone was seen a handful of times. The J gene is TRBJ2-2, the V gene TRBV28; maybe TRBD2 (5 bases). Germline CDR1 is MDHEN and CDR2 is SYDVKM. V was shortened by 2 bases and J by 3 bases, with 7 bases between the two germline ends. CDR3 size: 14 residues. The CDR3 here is CASSLGRDTGELFF. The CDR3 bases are TGTGCCAGCAGTTTAGGGCGGGACACCGGGGAGCTGTTTTTT.

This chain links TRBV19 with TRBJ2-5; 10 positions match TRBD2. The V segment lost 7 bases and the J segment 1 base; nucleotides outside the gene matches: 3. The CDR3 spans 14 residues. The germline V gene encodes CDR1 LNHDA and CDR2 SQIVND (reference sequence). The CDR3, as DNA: TGTGCCAGTATCTCTAGCGGGGGCCAAGAGACCCAGTACTTC. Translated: CASISSGGQETQYF.

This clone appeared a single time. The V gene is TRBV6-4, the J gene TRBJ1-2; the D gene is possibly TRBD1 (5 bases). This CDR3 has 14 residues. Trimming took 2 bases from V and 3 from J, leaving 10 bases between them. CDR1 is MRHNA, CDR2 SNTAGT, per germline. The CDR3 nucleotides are TGTGCCAGCAGTGACGAAGAGGGGTACTATGGCTACACCTTC. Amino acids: CASSDEEGYYGYTF.

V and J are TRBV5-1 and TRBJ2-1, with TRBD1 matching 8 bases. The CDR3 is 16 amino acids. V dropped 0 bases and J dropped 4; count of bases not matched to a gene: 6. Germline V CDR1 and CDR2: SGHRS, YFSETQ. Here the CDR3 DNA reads TGCGCCAGCAGCTTGGCCGGGACAGGCTTATACAATGAGCAGTTCTTC. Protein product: CASSLAGTGLYNEQFF. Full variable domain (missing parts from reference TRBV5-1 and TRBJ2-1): KAGVTQTPRYLIKTRGQQVTLSCSPISGHRSVSWYQQTPGQGLQFLFEYFSETQRNKGNFPGRFSGRQFSNSRSEMNVSTLELGDSALYLCASSLAGTGLYNEQFFGPGTRLTVL.

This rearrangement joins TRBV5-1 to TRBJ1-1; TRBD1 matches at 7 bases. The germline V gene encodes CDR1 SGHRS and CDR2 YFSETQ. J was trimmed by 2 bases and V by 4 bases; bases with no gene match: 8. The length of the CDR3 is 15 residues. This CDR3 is CASSLHRGINTEAFF. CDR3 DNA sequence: TGCGCCAGCAGCCTCCACAGGGGAATTAACACTGAAGCTTTCTTT. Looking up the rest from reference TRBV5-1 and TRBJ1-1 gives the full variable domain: KAGVTQTPRYLIKTRGQQVTLSCSPISGHRSVSWYQQTPGQGLQFLFEYFSETQRNKGNFPGRFSGRQFSNSRSEMNVSTLELGDSALYLCASSLHRGINTEAFFGQGTRLTVV.

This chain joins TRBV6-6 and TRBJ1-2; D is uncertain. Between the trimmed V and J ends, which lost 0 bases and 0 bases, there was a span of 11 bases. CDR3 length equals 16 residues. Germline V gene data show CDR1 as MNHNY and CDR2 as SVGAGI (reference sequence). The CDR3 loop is CASSYSTTETNYGYTF. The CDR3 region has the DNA TGTGCCAGCAGTTACTCGACGACGGAGACTAACTATGGCTACACCTTC.

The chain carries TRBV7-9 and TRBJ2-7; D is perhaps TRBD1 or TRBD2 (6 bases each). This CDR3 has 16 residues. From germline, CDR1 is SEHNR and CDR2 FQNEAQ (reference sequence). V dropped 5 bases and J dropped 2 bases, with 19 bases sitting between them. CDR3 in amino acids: CASSDSHGGTPYEQYF. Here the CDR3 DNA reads TGTGCCAGCAGCGATAGTCACGGGGGCACCCCCTACGAGCAGTACTTC. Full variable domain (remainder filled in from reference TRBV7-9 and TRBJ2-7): DTGVSQNPRHKITKRGQNVTFRCDPISEHNRLYWYRQTLGQGPEFLTYFQNEAQLEKSRLLSDRFSAERPKGSFSTLEIQRTEQGDSAMYLCASSDSHGGTPYEQYFGPGTRLTVT.

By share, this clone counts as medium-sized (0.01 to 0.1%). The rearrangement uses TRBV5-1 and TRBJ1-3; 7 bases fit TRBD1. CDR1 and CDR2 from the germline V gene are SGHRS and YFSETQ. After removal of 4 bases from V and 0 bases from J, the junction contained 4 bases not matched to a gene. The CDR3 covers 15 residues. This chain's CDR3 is CASSPDRDSGNTIYF. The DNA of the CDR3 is TGCGCCAGCAGCCCCGACAGGGACTCTGGAAACACCATATATTTT.

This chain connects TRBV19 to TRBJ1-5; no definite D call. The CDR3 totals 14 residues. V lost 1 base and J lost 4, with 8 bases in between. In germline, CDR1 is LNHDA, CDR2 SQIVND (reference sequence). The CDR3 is CASSIVGGNQPQHF. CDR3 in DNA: TGTGCCAGTAGTATAGTCGGAGGAAATCAGCCCCAGCATTTT.

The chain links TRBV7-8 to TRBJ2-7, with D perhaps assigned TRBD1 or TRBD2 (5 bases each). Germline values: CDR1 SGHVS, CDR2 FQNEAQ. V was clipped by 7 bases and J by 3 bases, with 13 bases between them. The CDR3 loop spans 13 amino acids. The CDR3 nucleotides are TGTGCCAGCACCGTGGGGGACCACTACGAGCAGTACTTC. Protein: CASTVGDHYEQYF.

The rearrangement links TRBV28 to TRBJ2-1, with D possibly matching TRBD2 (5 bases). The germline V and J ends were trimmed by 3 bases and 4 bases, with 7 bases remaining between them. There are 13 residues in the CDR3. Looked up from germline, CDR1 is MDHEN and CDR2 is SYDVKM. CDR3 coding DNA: TGTGCCAGCAGTTTGGAGGAATACAATGAGCAGTTCTTC. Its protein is CASSLEEYNEQFF. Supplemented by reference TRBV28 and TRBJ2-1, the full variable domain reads DVKVTQSSRYLVKRTGEKVFLECVQDMDHENMFWYRQDPGLGLRLIYFSYDVKMKEKGDIPEGYSVSREKKERFSLILESASTNQTSMYLCASSLEEYNEQFFGPGTRLTVL.

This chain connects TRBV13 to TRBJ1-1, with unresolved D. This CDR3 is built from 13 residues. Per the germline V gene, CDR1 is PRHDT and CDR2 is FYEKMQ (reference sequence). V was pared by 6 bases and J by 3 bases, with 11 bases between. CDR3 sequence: CASSLGVDTEAFF. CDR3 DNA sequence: TGTGCCAGCAGTCTCGGGGTGGACACTGAAGCTTTCTTT.

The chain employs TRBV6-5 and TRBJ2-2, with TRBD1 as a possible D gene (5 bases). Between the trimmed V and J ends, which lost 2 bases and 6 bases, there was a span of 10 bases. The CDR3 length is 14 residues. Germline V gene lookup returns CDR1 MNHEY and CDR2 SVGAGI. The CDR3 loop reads CASSYGQGAGELFF. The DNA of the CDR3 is TGTGCCAGCAGTTACGGCCAGGGTGCCGGGGAGCTGTTTTTT.

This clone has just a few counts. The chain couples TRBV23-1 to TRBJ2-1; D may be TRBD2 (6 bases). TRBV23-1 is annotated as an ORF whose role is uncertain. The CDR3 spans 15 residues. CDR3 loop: CDPRAGRNPRDEQFF. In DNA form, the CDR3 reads TGCGACCCCAGAGCGGGCAGGAACCCCAGGGATGAGCAGTTCTTC.

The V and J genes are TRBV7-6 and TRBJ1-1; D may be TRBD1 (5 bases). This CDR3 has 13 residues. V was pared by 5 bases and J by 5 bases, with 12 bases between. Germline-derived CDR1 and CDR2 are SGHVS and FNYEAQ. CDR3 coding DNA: TGTGCCAGCAGCCGGGGGACTGAGACTGAAGCTTTCTTT. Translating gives CASSRGTETEAFF. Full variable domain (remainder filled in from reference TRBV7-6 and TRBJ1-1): GAGVSQSPRYKVTKRGQDVALRCDPISGHVSLYWYRQALGQGPEFLTYFNYEAQQDKSGLPNDRFSAERPEGSISTLTIQRTEQRDSAMYRCASSRGTETEAFFGQGTRLTVV.

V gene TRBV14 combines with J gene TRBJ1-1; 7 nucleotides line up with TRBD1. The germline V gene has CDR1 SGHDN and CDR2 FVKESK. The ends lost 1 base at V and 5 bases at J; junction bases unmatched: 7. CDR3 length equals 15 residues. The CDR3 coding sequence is TGTGCCAGCAGCCAAGTTGAGGGGGCGCAAACTGAAGCTTTCTTT. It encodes CASSQVEGAQTEAFF.

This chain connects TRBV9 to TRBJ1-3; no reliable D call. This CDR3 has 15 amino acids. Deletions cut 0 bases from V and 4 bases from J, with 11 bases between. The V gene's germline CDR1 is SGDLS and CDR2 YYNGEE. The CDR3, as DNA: TGTGCCAGCAGCGTAGATGGGGTAAGGGGAAACACCATATATTTT. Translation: CASSVDGVRGNTIYF.

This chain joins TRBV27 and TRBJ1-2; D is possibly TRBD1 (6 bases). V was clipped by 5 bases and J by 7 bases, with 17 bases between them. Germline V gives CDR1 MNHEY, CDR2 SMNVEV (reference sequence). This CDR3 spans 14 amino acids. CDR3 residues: CASSPVDRSGGYTF. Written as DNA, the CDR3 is TGTGCCAGCAGTCCGGTTGACAGGTCGGGTGGCTACACCTTC.